What follows describes a single T cell receptor beta chain. This specimen belongs to a study of blood T cell repertoires in COVID-19. Overall study: Specimens from acute and convalescent COVID-19 originated in the United States, Italy and Spain.

The germline CDR1 and CDR2 sequences are LNHDA and SQIVND (reference sequence). The CDR3 sequence is 15 residues long. Trimming at V came to 5 bases and at J to 4 bases, leaving 8 bases not matched to a gene. Study processing details: Amplification from reference gene primers served as the basis for estimated nucleated cell counts. The protocol was immunoSEQ multiplex PCR, while the TCRdb copy is restricted to in-frame clones and leaves out a portion. The V and J calls and clone size come from that table; D and trimming were worked out from the DNA. The profile covers about 140,000 clones, with 80% to 90% appearing a single time and over 9.5% taken by the ten largest.

The sequenced material came from peripheral blood. The sequence came from a man between 60 and 75 years old with active or convalescent COVID-19. The chain couples TRBV19 to TRBJ1-5; 7 bases agree with TRBD1. CDR3 protein: CASSPSPTGNQPQHF. The CDR3 DNA follows: TGTGCCAGTAGTCCCTCCCCGACAGGGAATCAGCCCCAGCATTTT.